Only one count was recorded for the clone carrying this TCR beta chain. Its target is unknown. This entry is derived from a study of T cells in localized non-small cell lung cancer. General observations from the study: Of the top 100 tumor clones, median around 60 were in adjacent lung, more than 25 among its top 100.

Here immunoSEQ multiplex PCR was the method, and the copy in TCRdb shows in-frame clones only, minus some. Among some 19,000 clones listed, 85% to 95% were seen once. With 0 bases removed from V and 7 bases from J, the gap between germline ends came to 6 bases. The CDR3 has 12 residues. Germline loops: CDR1 ENHRY, CDR2 SYGVKD. The chain uses TRBV10-3 and TRBJ1-2; D is uncertain. The sample was peripheral blood, taken before any cancer treatment. This TCR was recovered from a male donor aged 60 or over with stage I squamous cell lung carcinoma. As DNA, the CDR3 is TGTGCCATCAGTGAGTCGGAGGGTGGCTACACCTTC. It codes for CAISESEGGYTF.